Listed below are T cell receptor beta chains from one sample, sequenced in a study of beta chain features in type 1 diabetes. The repertoire was sequenced with immunoSEQ multiplex PCR; TCRdb's copy has only in-frame clones and lacks some. The sample lists more than 300,000 clones, roughly a tenth occurring once. Sequencing used central memory CD4+ T cells from blood. These TCRs come from a man aged 25 to 40 with type 1 diabetes. Both conserved end residues are part of each CDR3. Each record gives: V gene, D gene, J gene, clone size, CDR3 DNA, CDR3 protein. A D gene is named only where the DNA matches it firmly. The size of a clone is reported for some rows only, either as once, few or many, or as a class for expanded clones.

TRBV6-5	.	TRBJ2-5	few	TGTGCCAGCAGTTACAGGCCCCAAGAGACCCAGTACTTC	CASSYRPQETQYF
TRBV7-9	.	TRBJ2-7	.	TGTGCCAGCAGCTTCGGACGGATTGACGAGCAGTACTTC	CASSFGRIDEQYF
TRBV20-1	.	TRBJ2-1	.	TGCAGTGCTTTAAAGGGGTATGAGCAGTTCTTC	CSALKGYEQFF
TRBV4-3	.	TRBJ2-7	.	TGCGCCAGCAGCCAAGACTACAATTACGAGCAGTACTTC	CASSQDYNYEQYF
TRBV23-1	TRBD1	TRBJ2-3	few	TGCGCCAGCAGTCAAAATCGGACAGGGGGCGGCACAGATACGCAGTATTTT	CASSQNRTGGGTDTQYF
TRBV5-1	.	TRBJ2-3	.	TGCGCCAGCAGACAGGGCTCCTCGACAGATACGCAGTATTTT	CASRQGSSTDTQYF
TRBV20-1	.	TRBJ2-1	.	TGCAGTGTAGGATGGATGGAGAAAATCTTC	CSVGWMEKIF
TRBV2	TRBD1	TRBJ2-2	.	TGTGCCAGCAGCTATAATCCTGCGACAGGGGCCACCGGGGAGCTGTTTTTT	CASSYNPATGATGELFF
TRBV19	.	TRBJ2-3	.	TGTGCCAGTAGCCGCCCAGGAGGCACAGATACGCAGTATTTT	CASSRPGGTDTQYF
TRBV19	.	TRBJ1-5	.	TGTGCCAGTAGTATTAGGGTTTTCAATCAGCCCCAGCATTTT	CASSIRVFNQPQHF
TRBV2	.	TRBJ2-3	few	TGTGCCAGCAGATCAGGGTCGGATACGCAGTATTTT	CASRSGSDTQYF
TRBV28	.	TRBJ1-4	.	TGTGCCAGCAGTCCACCGAGGGGAGGGGAAAAACTGTTTTTT	CASSPPRGGEKLFF
TRBV7-2	TRBD1	TRBJ2-4	many	TGTGCCAGCAGCTCTGATGGGGACAGGGGTAACATTCAGTACTTC	CASSSDGDRGNIQYF
TRBV5-1	.	TRBJ2-7	.	TGCGCCAGCAGTTCCTCAGGGAACGGGTCCTACGAGCAGTACTTC	CASSSSGNGSYEQYF
TRBV5-1	TRBD1	TRBJ2-1	.	TGCGCCAGCACCAGGGGACAGGGATTCTACAATGAGCAGTTCTTC	CASTRGQGFYNEQFF
TRBV6-5	.	TRBJ2-7	.	TGTGCCAGCACCGATTGGACAAGCCGCCCCTACGAGCAGTACTTC	CASTDWTSRPYEQYF
TRBV27	TRBD2	TRBJ2-7	.	TGTGCCAGCAGTTTATCGAATCGTGCTGGATTGGCGGGAGGAACCTACGAGCAGTACTTC	CASSLSNRAGLAGGTYEQYF
TRBV7-2	.	TRBJ2-4	.	TGTGCCAGCAGCCCGAGGGGTCTTGGAGGGGACATTCAGTACTTC	CASSPRGLGGDIQYF
TRBV23-1	TRBD2	TRBJ2-1	few	TGCGCCAGCAGCCAACTACTAGCGGCCCCTCCCAATGAGCAGTTCTTC	CASSQLLAAPPNEQFF
TRBV29-1	TRBD2	TRBJ2-1	.	TGCAGCGTCTTGATTGACCGGGACTACTACAATGAGCAGTTCTTC	CSVLIDRDYYNEQFF
TRBV19	.	TRBJ1-5	.	TGTGCCAGTAGTTCCAGGGGAAGCGGGCAGCCCCAGCATTTT	CASSSRGSGQPQHF
TRBV4-3	TRBD1	TRBJ1-5	few	TGCGCCAGCAGCCAAGGAACCGGGACAGGCAATCAGCCCCAGCATTTT	CASSQGTGTGNQPQHF
TRBV18	.	TRBJ1-5	many	TGTGCCAGCTCACCGAGTTGGGAGAATCAGCCCCAGCATTTT	CASSPSWENQPQHF